This T cell receptor beta chain was captured in a study of CD8 T cells in ankylosing spondylitis. Study results and caveats: Disease-linked clones bore a CD8+ phenotype, appearing relatively rarely in peripheral blood. There was reportedly significant enrichment of clones that were disease-linked in matched ankylosing spondylitis synovial fluid. Ankylosing spondylitis blood appeared to carry a characteristic TCR beta motif of several highly homologous variants.

This CDR3 spans 13 amino acids. The germline V gene has CDR1 SGHRS and CDR2 YFSETQ. Trimming pared 4 bases from V and 3 bases from J, leaving 11 bases between. For TCR beta, libraries came from quantitative 5'-RACE with molecular barcodes. TCRdb reprocessed the 5' RACE reads with MiXCR, giving one entry per CDR3 protein. The profile covers about 360,000 distinct CDR3 sequences, with around 20% appearing a single time and about an eighth taken by the ten largest. With respect to this clonotype: Its antigen is as yet unknown.

The rearrangement links TRBV5-1 to TRBJ2-7; D gene unclear. The sequence was collected from a male donor with ankylosing spondylitis or in good health (not recorded which). Specimen: blood, either unsorted or a sorted T cell fraction (not recorded which). The CDR3 DNA reads TGCGCCAGCAGCCTCCGGTCCTACTACGAGCAGTACTTC. Its protein product is CASSLRSYYEQYF.